A selection of T cell receptor beta chains follows, all from one sample in a study of cytomegalovirus exposure and HLA in healthy donors. Produced via immunoSEQ multiplex PCR; TCRdb's table is partial and in-frame only. The table lists 60,000 to 75,000 clones, 85% of them singletons. The sequencing sample was made of PBMCs. The receptors shown here come from a female donor in good health and CMV-seronegative. The CDR3 runs from the conserved cysteine through the conserved F or W. D genes are given only for firm matches. The size entry is marked missing in some rows and otherwise reads once, few, many or a size class.

j_call v_call d_call clone_size cdr3_aa cdr3_nt
TRBJ2-1 TRBV15 TRBD2 once CATSRSSGGLYNEQFF TGTGCCACCAGCAGATCTAGCGGGGGCCTCTACAATGAGCAGTTCTTC
TRBJ2-3 TRBV5-1 TRBD1 once CASSRNARGRTDTQYF TGCGCCAGCAGCCGCAACGCCAGGGGGCGCACAGATACGCAGTATTTT
TRBJ2-1 TRBV27 TRBD1 - CASSPQAHRGEQFF TGTGCCAGCAGTCCACAAGCACACAGGGGTGAGCAGTTCTTC
TRBJ1-5 TRBV6-6 TRBD1 once CASSSTGGNQPQHF TGTGCCAGCAGTTCGACAGGGGGCAATCAGCCCCAGCATTTT
TRBJ1-1 TRBV5-6 - - CASSTQYTEAFF TGTGCCAGCAGCACACAGTACACTGAAGCTTTCTTT
TRBJ1-1 TRBV6-1 - once CASTERLTGNTEAFF TGTGCCAGCACTGAAAGGCTCACAGGGAACACTGAAGCTTTCTTT
TRBJ2-5 TRBV5-4 TRBD1 - CASSPPYTGGRETQYF TGTGCCAGCAGCCCGCCCTATACAGGGGGGAGGGAGACCCAGTACTTC
TRBJ1-1 TRBV11-2 - - CASSRDSVNTEAFF TGTGCCAGCAGCCGCGACAGCGTGAACACTGAAGCTTTCTTT
TRBJ2-1 TRBV7-9 TRBD2 - CASSLALGTSGYNEQFF TGTGCCAGCAGCTTAGCCCTGGGGACTAGCGGCTACAATGAGCAGTTCTTC
TRBJ1-1 TRBV27 - - CASSFTYGTRARGFF TGTGCCAGCAGTTTCACTTACGGAACTCGGGCACGGGGTTTCTTT
TRBJ1-1 TRBV6-5 TRBD1 once CASRAPGTGGRAFF TGTGCCAGCCGCGCCCCCGGGACAGGGGGCCGAGCTTTCTTT
TRBJ1-3 TRBV29-1 - - CSVAHRGGNTIYF TGCAGCGTTGCCCACCGGGGGGGAAACACCATATATTTT
TRBJ1-5 TRBV7-2 - - CASSLVSGSNQPQHF TGTGCCAGCAGCTTAGTTTCCGGGAGCAATCAGCCCCAGCATTTT
TRBJ1-2 TRBV19 TRBD1 few CATRQGPSSGGYTF TGTGCCACGCGACAGGGCCCCTCTAGTGGCGGCTACACCTTC